The T cell receptor (beta chain) under discussion was sequenced for a study of cytomegalovirus exposure and HLA in healthy donors. Study-wide background: There were fewer than 130 million unique TCR beta sequences, drawn from roughly 200 million T cells, in an earlier analysis.

Vbeta (60) and Jbeta (13) primers were used in the PCR. The protocol was immunoSEQ multiplex PCR, while the TCRdb copy is restricted to in-frame clones and leaves out a portion. The sample has 160,000 or so clones; approximately 78% are singletons. Germline-derived CDR1 and CDR2 are LNHNV and YYDKDF (reference sequence). This CDR3 comprises 15 residues. The J segment lost 6 bases and the V segment lost 3 bases, leaving 9 bases of the junction unmatched. The sequencing sample was made of PBMCs. The receptor was derived from a woman under 40 in good health and CMV-seropositive. The chain employs TRBV15 and TRBJ2-7, with 9 bases fitting TRBD1. The CDR3 DNA follows: TGTGCCACCAGCAGCAGGACAGGGGTGTATACCGAGCAGTACTTC. Amino acids: CATSSRTGVYTEQYF.